In its sample, the clone carrying this T cell receptor beta chain was seen a few times. As yet, its antigen is unknown. This sample includes further DNA sequences coding for the same CDR3. Depths of 1 in 200,000 to 1 in 1 million T cells were the sequencing target. Sequencing used immunoSEQ multiplex PCR; TCRdb keeps in-frame clones, though not all of them. The table records under 75,000 clones, less than 75% of them present only once. Looked up from germline, CDR1 is SGHTA and CDR2 is FQGNSA. The CDR3 has 11 amino acids. Trimming left V 5 bases short and J 3 bases short, with 5 bases between. The sample comes from a study of cytotoxic CD8 clonotypes in ibrutinib-treated CLL. Study at large: For this cohort, patients were about a dozen relapsed/refractory and about 14 treatment-naive, while some 17 were IGHV unmutated.

From cryopreserved PBMCs came about 2 micrograms of genomic DNA used for TCR beta libraries. Points from the study as a whole: Before falling back toward baseline at progression, clonality had risen at the time of ibrutinib response.

The receptor was derived from a human donor with chronic lymphocytic leukemia. J is TRBJ2-7 and V is TRBV7-2, with D unresolved. The specimen was PBMCs, collected after 12 months of ibrutinib treatment. CDR3 residues: CASSPDYEQYF. The CDR3 region has the DNA TGTGCCAGCAGCCCAGACTACGAGCAGTACTTC.